This TCR beta chain was sequenced during a study of T cell responses to AZD1222 COVID-19 vaccine (dated by TCRdb to the early 2020s). About the investigation overall: A total of over 230 trial participants underwent TCR sequencing, of whom more than 200 had received two doses of AZD1222 and 26 had received two doses of the MenACWY control vaccine. Trial participants were enrolled by age into subgroups of 18-55, 56-69 and 70-plus years, and around 140, 26 and 57 TCR-sequenced participants, respectively, were included in these subgroups. What the work shows at the level of the full study, not this receptor alone: Only a handful of AZD1222 recipients were SARS-CoV-2 seropositive at baseline, limiting conclusions about previously exposed vaccinees. Epitopes outside the regions mutated in the B.1.351 and B.1.1.7 variants were reportedly recognized by nearly half of the unique spike-specific TCRs. In the small 56-69-year group, the increase in depth fell short of significance, most likely because of low power. Vaccine-associated CD4 TCRs spanned the whole spike protein, with dominant responses in regions 160-218 and 743-854. After two AZD1222 doses, spike-specific TCR breadth and depth were significantly higher than at day 0 and than in MenACWY recipients. Because no day 14 peak-response samples were available, the repertoires could be characterized only after the peak T cell response. Most participants were white British and females outnumbered males, and the authors suggested that clonal diversity may have been underestimated.

Clipping removes 4 bases from V and 2 bases from J, with 3 as the unmatched junction base count. CDR1 and CDR2, per the germline V gene, are SGHRS and YFSETQ. CDR3 length: 14 amino acids, cysteine to phenylalanine. The sequence is cut down to CDR3 DNA, 42 bases in frame from base 1. The CDR3 regions of human TCRbeta chains were analyzed by immunosequencing. The original methods were these. TCRs in the repertoires were matched against a reference library of SARS-CoV-2-specific TCRs that had been generated with the MIRA antigen-specificity platform. Breadth was defined as the fraction of unique TCRs that were SARS-CoV-2-associated, and depth was defined as the fraction of total T cells that were SARS-CoV-2-associated. Using the MIRA data, each spike-specific TCR was assigned both to the spike region to which the TCR was reactive and to a CD4 or CD8 class. Log10-transformed breadth and depth values were compared by one-way ANOVA with Sidak's multiple comparisons tests. What TCRdb holds here is the immuneACCESS table cut down to in-frame rearrangements. Part of the clones is not present; checked against another copy, under half of the missing clones reflect an unresolved V gene, and the others are unexplained. V and J calls and clone size come straight from that table; D and trimming were deduced from the DNA. The sample table shows about 270,000 clones, and around 93% are seen once. Of the sample, 0.5% to 0.65% is held by the ten largest clones.

Reading the label with the study, this specimen's time point is: about 28 days (+/-7) after the second vaccine dose. AZD1222 recipients given second doses at about 4 weeks or at about 12 weeks were pooled, since spike-specific TCR depth and breadth were not found to differ between the two schedules. Vaccinee samples were obtained from the UK trials COV001 and COV002, which included a single-blind randomized controlled phase 2/3 trial of AZD1222 (ChAdOx1 nCoV-19) in healthy adults. Trial participant PBMC samples were collected at day 0 and day 28 after the second dose for TCRbeta chain sequencing. A remark on this clone: What this receptor recognizes is not known. Base qualities are not recorded, but no much larger clone differs from it by a single base.

The source material was peripheral blood, sampled 28 days after the second AZD1222 dose. The sequence derives from an adult who received the AZD1222 COVID-19 vaccine. The rearrangement joined TRBV5-1 to TRBJ2-7; 10 bases in between match TRBD1. CDR3 region: CASSIGTGAYEQYF. Here is the DNA: TGCGCCAGCAGCATAGGGACAGGGGCCTACGAGCAGTACTTC.